The 26 T cell receptor beta chains below were found in one sample sequenced in a study of T cell changes during pregnancy in multiple sclerosis. This table comes from immunoSEQ multiplex PCR, and its TCRdb copy is limited to in-frame clones, with some not included. Among 75,000 to 100,000 clones, about 92% were seen once, and the ten largest hold approximately 2.4%. The source material was peripheral blood, sampled after pregnancy. These receptors were taken from a female donor in good health, enrolled as a control in a pregnancy study.

The genes are TRBV5-6 and TRBJ2-2, with D hard to call. Germline lookup yields CDR1 SGHDT and CDR2 YYEEEE. Trimming left V 0 bases short and J 8 bases short, with 8 bases between. CDR3 length: 13 residues. The CDR3: CASSLGAWGELFF. The CDR3 DNA reads TGTGCCAGCAGCTTGGGGGCGTGGGGGGAGCTGTTTTTT.

The count of this clone is one. A read error may produce the germline difference seen at one junction end. This sequence joins TRBV7-9 and TRBJ2-5, with D possibly matching TRBD1 (5 bases). Germline values: CDR1 SEHNR, CDR2 FQNEAQ (reference sequence). The CDR3 runs to 15 residues. The DNA of the CDR3 is TGTGCCAGCAGCTTAGGAACAGGCGTCCAAAAGACCCAGTACTTC. As protein: CASSLGTGVQKTQYF.

The V gene is TRBV10-3, the J gene TRBJ2-3; 8 bases line up with TRBD2. The CDR3 runs to 14 residues. The germline V gene has CDR1 ENHRY and CDR2 SYGVKD. The J segment lost 6 bases and the V segment lost 10 bases, leaving 12 bases of the junction unmatched. The CDR3 region is CATRAREEGDTQYF. CDR3 coding DNA: TGTGCCACGCGCGCGCGGGAGGAGGGCGATACGCAGTATTTT.

For this clone: The junction and the germline gene differ at one end; a read error may be behind it. The rearrangement links TRBV7-7 to TRBJ2-7; D possibly corresponds to TRBD1 (6 bases). This CDR3 region has 13 residues. Germline values: CDR1 SSHAT, CDR2 FNYEAQ (reference sequence). The CDR3 coding sequence is TGTGCTAGCAGCTCAATACAGACAGGAGAGCAGTACTTC. Amino acids: CASSSIQTGEQYF.

This rearrangement joins TRBV6-1 to TRBJ1-4; 9 bases are shared with TRBD1. V trimming: 4 bases; J trimming: 4 bases; junction bases outside the gene matches: 7. Per germline, CDR1 MNHNS and CDR2 SASEGT. The CDR3 spans 16 residues. Here the CDR3 reads CASSVGTGYGNEKLFF. DNA for the CDR3: TGTGCCAGCAGTGTCGGGACAGGGTATGGTAATGAAAAACTGTTTTTT.

V and J are TRBV6-5 and TRBJ2-7; TRBD1 matches 7 bases. Germline CDR1 reads MNHEY; CDR2 reads SVGAGI. V trimming: 0 bases; J trimming: 6 bases; junction bases outside the gene matches: 2. The CDR3 spans 13 residues. CDR3 loop: CASSYSQGLEQYF. As DNA, the CDR3 is TGTGCCAGCAGTTACTCACAGGGGCTCGAGCAGTACTTC.

The chain links TRBV19 to TRBJ1-6; D not certain. Germline lookup yields CDR1 LNHDA and CDR2 SQIVND (reference sequence). The CDR3 has 14 amino acids. Deletions cut 0 bases from V and 9 bases from J, with 9 bases between. Here the CDR3 DNA reads TGTGCCAGTAGTATAGATGAGGAGAGTTCACCCCTCCACTTT. Encoded protein: CASSIDEESSPLHF.

This clone was counted a single time. The chain links TRBV5-4 to TRBJ2-1; tentatively, D is TRBD2 (5 bases). Deletions cut 3 bases from V and 1 base from J, with 11 bases between. The CDR3 is 15 amino acids. CDR1 and CDR2 from the germline V gene are SGHNT and YYREEE (reference sequence). The CDR3 DNA reads TGTGCCAGCAGCTCACCGACTAAATCCTACAATGAGCAGTTCTTC. Protein: CASSSPTKSYNEQFF.

The chain couples TRBV10-3 to TRBJ2-7, with D possibly TRBD2 on 6 matching bases. CDR3 length equals 13 residues. Trimming took off 8 bases at V and 2 bases at J, with 13 bases between the two ends. Germline V CDR1 and CDR2: ENHRY, SYGVKD. The CDR3 is CAIGGDSAYEQYF. CDR3 DNA sequence: TGTGCCATCGGCGGGGACTCCGCCTACGAGCAGTACTTC.

The chain is built from TRBV27 and TRBJ2-7; D unresolved. V gave up 0 bases and J gave up 0 bases, with 6 bases separating them. This CDR3 spans 14 amino acids. The germline V gene encodes CDR1 MNHEY and CDR2 SMNVEV (reference sequence). The CDR3 spells CASSLSGPSYEQYF. In DNA, the CDR3 is TGTGCCAGCAGTTTATCCGGTCCCTCCTACGAGCAGTACTTC.

The genes are TRBV18 and TRBJ2-7; 8 bases are shared with TRBD2. V was pared by 0 bases and J by 4 bases, with 5 bases of the junction left unmatched. CDR3 size: 15 residues. CDR1 and CDR2 from the germline V gene are KGHSH and LQKENI. CDR3: CASSPPGGRLYEQYF. CDR3 DNA sequence: TGTGCCAGCTCACCACCGGGCGGGAGGTTATACGAGCAGTACTTC.

The genes are TRBV6-1 and TRBJ2-7; D possibly corresponds to TRBD1 (6 bases). CDR3 size: 14 residues. V lost 4 bases, J lost 5 bases, and 15 bases lay in between. Germline V gene lookup returns CDR1 MNHNS and CDR2 SASEGT. DNA of the CDR3: TGTGCCAGCAGTGTAAGCAGGGGCCTGAACGAGCAGTACTTC. Residues: CASSVSRGLNEQYF.

The CDR3 DNA sequence: TGCGCCAGCAGTGCGGCTTCGGACAACGAGCAGTACTTC. Amino acids: CASSAASDNEQYF. This chain links TRBV10-1 with TRBJ2-7; TRBD1 might be the D (5 bases). Trimming stripped 4 bases from V and 5 bases from J, with 12 bases between. The germline V gene encodes CDR1 WNHNN and CDR2 SYGVQD (reference sequence). The CDR3 runs to 13 residues.

CDR3 sequence: CASKSTTFYNEQFF. In nucleotides, the CDR3 is TGTGCCAGCAAATCGACTACTTTTTACAATGAGCAGTTCTTC. The chain has TRBV5-4 and TRBJ2-1, with a tentative D call TRBD2 (5 bases). The CDR3 covers 14 residues. Germline CDR1 reads SGHNT; CDR2 reads YYREEE (reference sequence). V dropped 6 bases and J dropped 4 bases, with 14 bases sitting between them.

The V call is TRBV19, the J call TRBJ1-5, with 8 bases identical to TRBD1. V trimming: 4 bases; J trimming: 6 bases; junction bases outside the gene matches: 8. Germline loops: CDR1 LNHDA, CDR2 SQIVND (reference sequence). This CDR3 contains 15 residues. DNA for the CDR3: TGTGCCAGTAGTAGGGGACAGGAGAGGACTCAGCCCCAGCATTTT. The encoded protein is CASSRGQERTQPQHF.

This chain joins TRBV9 and TRBJ1-6; D gene ambiguous. Trimming stripped 2 bases from V and 7 bases from J, with 4 bases between. This CDR3 is built from 12 residues. Per germline, CDR1 SGDLS and CDR2 YYNGEE. CDR3 region: CASSVGNSPLHF. DNA for the CDR3: TGTGCCAGCAGCGTGGGCAATTCACCCCTCCACTTT.

CDR3 nucleotide sequence: TGTGCCAGCAGCCAGGGAGGAGAGACCCAGTACTTC. Its translation is CASSQGGETQYF. The chain has TRBV9 and TRBJ2-5, with D possibly being TRBD2 (6 bases). V gave up 4 bases and J gave up 4 bases, with 8 bases separating them. Germline loops: CDR1 SGDLS, CDR2 YYNGEE. CDR3 length equals 12 residues.

V gene TRBV6-5 combines with J gene TRBJ2-7, with 11 bases fitting TRBD1. The CDR3 covers 12 residues. Germline V gene lookup returns CDR1 MNHEY and CDR2 SVGAGI. The CDR3 is CGTRTGGWEQYF. CDR3 coding DNA: TGTGGCACGCGGACAGGGGGCTGGGAGCAGTACTTC.

The V and J genes are TRBV10-3 and TRBJ2-1; 8 bases map to TRBD2. The CDR3 totals 19 residues. From germline, CDR1 is ENHRY and CDR2 SYGVKD. With 2 bases clipped from V and 2 bases from J, the junction kept 14 bases outside the gene matches. The CDR3 sequence: CAISETHPGARGAYNEQFF. CDR3 bases: TGTGCCATCAGTGAGACCCACCCTGGGGCGCGGGGGGCCTACAATGAGCAGTTCTTC.

This rearrangement joins TRBV25-1 to TRBJ2-2; 8 positions agree with TRBD1. This CDR3 has 15 amino acids. Germline-derived CDR1 and CDR2 are MGHDK and SYGVNS. Losses at the gene ends were 3 bases for V and 6 bases for J; bases not matched to a gene: 6. The DNA of the CDR3 is TGTGCCAGCAGTGAGCAGGGGGCGAGGGCCGGGGAGCTGTTTTTT. It translates to CASSEQGARAGELFF.

The chain uses TRBV5-1 and TRBJ1-4; 8 nucleotides match TRBD1. The germline V gene has CDR1 SGHRS and CDR2 YFSETQ. V gave up 1 base and J gave up 5 bases; unmatched junction bases: 10. CDR3 size: 17 residues. The CDR3 reads CASSLKPTGAVNEKLFF. For the CDR3, the DNA is TGCGCCAGCAGCTTGAAACCGACAGGGGCGGTAAATGAAAAACTGTTTTTT.

The J gene is TRBJ2-1, the V gene TRBV2, with 11 bases fitting TRBD2. The length of the CDR3 is 20 residues. V lost 5 bases and J lost 1; bases outside the gene matches: 16. Per the germline V gene, CDR1 is SNHLY and CDR2 is FYNNEI. The CDR3 spells CASSSVTLAGGPLSYNEQFF. The CDR3 nucleotides are TGTGCCAGCAGTTCCGTGACATTAGCGGGGGGGCCATTGTCCTACAATGAGCAGTTCTTC. Full variable domain (missing parts from reference TRBV2 and TRBJ2-1): EPEVTQTPSHQVTQMGQEVILRCVPISNHLYFYWYRQILGQKVEFLVSFYNNEISEKSEIFDDQFSVERPDGSNFTLKIRSTKLEDSAMYFCASSSVTLAGGPLSYNEQFFGPGTRLTVL.

This chain uses TRBV13 with TRBJ2-5; 9 nucleotides line up with TRBD2. CDR1 is PRHDT, CDR2 FYEKMQ, per germline (reference sequence). Trimming cost V 4 bases and J 2 bases; bases outside gene matches: 11. CDR3 length: 17 amino acids. This CDR3 is CASSSDGLAGYQETQYF. In DNA, the CDR3 is TGTGCCAGCAGCTCTGATGGGCTAGCGGGGTATCAAGAGACCCAGTACTTC.

The J gene is TRBJ2-2, the V gene TRBV6-4, with 10 bases that match TRBD2. With 4 bases clipped from V and 5 bases from J, the junction kept 7 bases outside the gene matches. Germline CDR1 reads MRHNA; CDR2 reads SNTAGT. The CDR3 has 16 residues. The CDR3 is CASSVEAGGQTGELFF. The CDR3 DNA is TGTGCCAGCAGTGTCGAAGCGGGGGGGCAGACCGGGGAGCTGTTTTTT.

V gene TRBV6-5 combines with J gene TRBJ1-1, with a possible D match to TRBD1 (5 bases). V was pared by 2 bases and J by 4 bases, with 17 bases between. Germline values: CDR1 MNHEY, CDR2 SVGAGI. This CDR3 has 16 amino acids. CDR3 region: CASSYVGLGQITEAFF. The CDR3 DNA follows: TGTGCCAGCAGTTACGTTGGTTTGGGGCAGATCACTGAAGCTTTCTTT.

This clone was seen only a few times. CDR3 DNA sequence: TGTGCCAGCAAGAGACAGGAGAACTATGGCTACACCTTC. Its translation: CASKRQENYGYTF. The chain couples TRBV21-1 to TRBJ1-2; TRBD1 is the table's D call, not checked against the DNA. TRBV21-1 is tagged as a pseudogene. CDR3 size: 13 residues.